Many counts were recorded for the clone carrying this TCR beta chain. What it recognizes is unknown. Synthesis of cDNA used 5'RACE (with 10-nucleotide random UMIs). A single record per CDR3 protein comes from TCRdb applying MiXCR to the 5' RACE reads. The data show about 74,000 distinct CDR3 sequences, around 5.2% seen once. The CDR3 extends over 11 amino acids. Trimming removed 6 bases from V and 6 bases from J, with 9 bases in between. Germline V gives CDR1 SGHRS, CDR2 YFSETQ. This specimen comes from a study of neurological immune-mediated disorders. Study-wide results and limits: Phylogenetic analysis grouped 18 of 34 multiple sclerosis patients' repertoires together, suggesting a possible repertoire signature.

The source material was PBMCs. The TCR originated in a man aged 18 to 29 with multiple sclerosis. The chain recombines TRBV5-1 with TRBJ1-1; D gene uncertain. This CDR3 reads CASKAESEAFF. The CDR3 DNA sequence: TGCGCCAGCAAGGCGGAGTCTGAAGCTTTCTTT.